The 10 T cell receptor beta chains presented below share a single source sample, sequenced in a study of control samples from healthy donors and cancer patients (dated by TCRdb to between 2020 and 2021). The library was obtained by the immunoSEQ multiplex PCR assay. The table comes from immuneACCESS by way of TCRdb, which keeps in-frame sequences with V and J called. Part of the clones is missing from these tables; in studies checked, under half for an unresolved V gene and the rest for unknown reasons. For this sample there are roughly 150,000 clones; 85% to 95% appear just once. The ten largest clonotypes hold over 2% of the sample. Sequencing was carried out using blood. These receptors all stem from a man aged 50-60 years in good health.

This clone was counted only a few times. The CDR3: CAWSPGRGDQPQHF. For the CDR3, the DNA is TGTGCCTGGAGTCCCGGGAGGGGGGATCAGCCCCAGCATTTT. This chain connects TRBV30 to TRBJ1-5; possible D gene TRBD1, 6 bases. The length of the CDR3 is 14 residues. Per germline, CDR1 GTSNPN and CDR2 SVGIG (reference sequence). V was cut by 2 bases and J by 5 bases, with 13 bases left in between.

The rearrangement uses TRBV5-6 and TRBJ1-2; 8 bases map to TRBD1. V dropped 4 bases and J dropped 2; count of bases not matched to a gene: 4. This CDR3 has 14 residues. Germline V gives CDR1 SGHDT, CDR2 YYEEEE. CDR3 in DNA: TGTGCCAGCAGCGGGGACAGGTCCAACTATGGCTACACCTTC. Protein: CASSGDRSNYGYTF.

The J gene is TRBJ2-5, the V gene TRBV4-2; D is tentatively TRBD1 or TRBD2 (5 bases each). The CDR3 has 15 residues. V gave up 4 bases and J gave up 1 base, with 13 bases separating them. The germline CDR1 and CDR2 sequences are LGHNA and YNFKEQ. This CDR3 reads CASSLTGASQETQYF. The CDR3 nucleotides are TGTGCCAGCAGCCTCACCGGGGCCAGCCAAGAGACCCAGTACTTC.

The chain joins TRBV6-5 to TRBJ2-5; 7 bases match TRBD1. V shed 2 bases, J shed 3 bases, and the junction held 6 bases outside the gene matches. The germline gives CDR1 MNHEY, CDR2 SVGAGI. CDR3 length: 15 residues. CDR3 amino acids: CASSYRGTVEETQYF. DNA of the CDR3: TGTGCCAGCAGTTACAGAGGGACAGTCGAAGAGACCCAGTACTTC.

This clone occurred once. The J gene is TRBJ2-3, the V gene TRBV9, with a tentative D call TRBD2 (5 bases). The CDR3 is 16 amino acids. V was clipped by 0 bases and J by 3 bases, with 14 bases between them. Per the germline V gene, CDR1 is SGDLS and CDR2 is YYNGEE. The CDR3: CASSVGYGGRTDTQYF. Written as DNA, the CDR3 is TGTGCCAGCAGCGTAGGTTATGGCGGGCGAACAGATACGCAGTATTTT.

The rearrangement uses TRBV7-8 and TRBJ1-4; maybe TRBD1 (5 bases). Deletions cut 5 bases from V and 4 bases from J, with 14 bases between. CDR1 and CDR2 (germline): SGHVS, FQNEAQ. The CDR3 is 15 residues long. The CDR3: CASSDGTGVNEKLFF. CDR3 DNA sequence: TGTGCCAGCAGCGACGGCACAGGAGTTAATGAAAAACTGTTTTTT.

The gene calls are TRBV4-1 and TRBJ2-4, with 15 bases identical to TRBD2. The CDR3 runs to 20 residues. The V segment lost 4 bases and the J segment 0 bases; nucleotides outside the gene matches: 10. Germline lookup yields CDR1 MGHRA and CDR2 YSYEKL. CDR3 amino acids: CASSPPGLAGGGLAKNIQYF. DNA of the CDR3: TGCGCCAGCAGCCCCCCGGGACTAGCGGGAGGTGGACTAGCCAAAAACATTCAGTACTTC.

V and J are TRBV24-1 and TRBJ2-5, with a weak D call TRBD2 (5 bases). V was trimmed by 4 bases and J by 1 base, leaving 12 bases between them. CDR1 KGHDR and CDR2 SFDVKD come from the germline V gene. This CDR3 is 15 amino acids long. CDR3 DNA sequence: TGTGCCACCAGTGAGAGGGTATCTCCCCAAGAGACCCAGTACTTC. This gives the protein CATSERVSPQETQYF.

CDR3 protein: CAISEGQGLIGEQYF. CDR3 DNA sequence: TGTGCCATCAGTGAGGGACAGGGTTTAATCGGCGAGCAGTACTTC. The chain combines TRBV10-3 with TRBJ2-7; the match to TRBD1 covers 8 bases. Germline CDR1 reads ENHRY; CDR2 reads SYGVKD. Unmatched junction bases numbered 9, after V lost 2 bases and J lost 6 bases. The length of the CDR3 is 15 residues.

The chain uses TRBV4-1 and TRBJ2-2, with TRBD2 matching 8 bases. The germline gives CDR1 MGHRA, CDR2 YSYEKL. J gave up 0 bases and V 0 bases, and 3 bases lay outside the gene matches. There are 17 residues in the CDR3. DNA of the CDR3: TGCGCCAGCAGCCAAGACACTAGCGGAACGAACACCGGGGAGCTGTTTTTT. This gives the protein CASSQDTSGTNTGELFF.